Following are 20 T cell receptor beta chains from one sample sequenced in a study of blood T cell repertoires in COVID-19. Repertoires were generated with immunoSEQ multiplex PCR, while TCRdb's copy carries only in-frame clones and drops some. The sample consists of 150,000 to 200,000 clones, about 82% of them appearing once. Source material: peripheral blood. The receptors originated from a young woman with acute or convalescent COVID-19.

The chain uses TRBV18 and TRBJ1-2; TRBD1 is a possible D gene (5 bases). V was shortened by 5 bases and J by 6 bases, with 13 bases between the two germline ends. The germline CDR1 and CDR2 sequences are KGHSH and LQKENI. The CDR3 spans 13 residues. Here the CDR3 reads CASSYDSTNGYTF. CDR3 nucleotides: TGTGCCAGCTCATACGACAGCACGAATGGCTACACCTTC. The full variable domain, rest sourced from reference TRBV18 and TRBJ1-2, is NAGVMQNPRHLVRRRGQEARLRCSPMKGHSHVYWYRQLPEEGLKFMVYLQKENIIDESGMPKERFSAEFPKEGPSILRIQQVVRGDSAAYFCASSYDSTNGYTFGSGTRLTVV.

The rearrangement joins TRBV4-1 to TRBJ1-1; 9 bases line up with TRBD1. Losses at the gene ends were 1 base for V and 0 bases for J; bases not matched to a gene: 9. The CDR3 length is 18 residues. In germline, CDR1 is MGHRA, CDR2 YSYEKL. The CDR3 sequence: CASSQVGDRADVNTEAFF. CDR3 DNA sequence: TGCGCCAGCAGCCAAGTCGGGGACAGGGCGGATGTGAACACTGAAGCTTTCTTT.

The V gene is TRBV3-1 (or the pseudogene TRBV3-2), the J gene TRBJ2-7, with TRBD2 as a possible D gene (6 bases). V dropped 8 bases and J dropped 1 base, with 9 bases sitting between them. CDR1 is LGHDT and CDR2 is YNNKEL in the germline V gene (reference sequence). There are 12 residues in the CDR3. In DNA, the CDR3 is TGTGCCAGCCGCGGGGTTTCCTACGAGCAGTACTTC. Its translation is CASRGVSYEQYF.

This chain connects TRBV5-5 to TRBJ2-7, with 11 bases fitting TRBD1. The CDR3 has 15 residues. V shed 1 base and J 5 bases; nucleotides not matched to a gene: 5. CDR1 is SGHKS, CDR2 YYEKEE, per germline (reference sequence). The CDR3 is CASSLYGQGANEQYF. The CDR3 coding sequence is TGTGCCAGCAGCTTGTATGGACAGGGGGCCAACGAGCAGTACTTC.

The chain uses TRBV5-4 and TRBJ1-4; maybe TRBD1 (5 bases). The CDR3 spans 16 residues. The V gene lost 1 base and the J gene lost 7 bases, with 17 bases spanning the gap. The germline gives CDR1 SGHNT, CDR2 YYREEE (reference sequence). CDR3 nucleotide sequence: TGTGCCAGCAGCTTGACCCAGGCAGGGTCAGGTGAAAAACTGTTTTTT. Its translation is CASSLTQAGSGEKLFF.

The genes are TRBV27 and TRBJ2-7, with unresolved D. Germline CDR1 reads MNHEY; CDR2 reads SMNVEV (reference sequence). Trimming removed 7 bases from V and 2 bases from J, with 9 bases in between. The CDR3 is 12 amino acids. In DNA, the CDR3 is TGTGCCAGCACCTCCCCAGCCTACGAGCAGTACTTC. Protein: CASTSPAYEQYF.

The V and J genes are TRBV12-3 or TRBV12-4 and TRBJ2-3; 13 bases line up with TRBD2. J was trimmed by 5 bases and V by 10 bases; bases with no gene match: 3. This CDR3 has 13 amino acids. CDR3 nucleotides: TGTGCCACATGGACTAGCGGGAGAGATACGCAGTATTTT. Translating gives CATWTSGRDTQYF.

This sequence joins TRBV6-2 or TRBV6-3 and TRBJ2-3; D gene unclear. V lost 0 bases to trimming and J lost 2 bases, with 3 bases between them. Per the germline V gene, CDR1 is MNHEY and CDR2 is SVGEGT. The CDR3 has 13 amino acids. CDR3 nucleotides: TGTGCCAGCAGTTACTCGGCCACAGATACGCAGTATTTT. This translates into CASSYSATDTQYF.

The chain has TRBV11-1 and TRBJ2-5, with D possibly matching TRBD1 (6 bases). The CDR3 consists of 15 residues. The ends were cut back, 4 bases at V and 4 bases at J, with 16 bases in the middle. Looked up from germline, CDR1 is SGHAT and CDR2 is FQDESV (reference sequence). The chain's CDR3 is CASSWHRVSGETQYF. In DNA form, the CDR3 reads TGTGCCAGCAGCTGGCACAGGGTTTCGGGAGAGACCCAGTACTTC.

The chain combines TRBV5-4 with TRBJ1-5; 7 bases fit TRBD1. The CDR3 is 15 amino acids. Trimming took 4 bases from V and 0 from J; bases not matched to a gene: 4. In germline, CDR1 is SGHNT, CDR2 YYREEE (reference sequence). The CDR3 sequence: CASSAGTDSNQPQHF. CDR3 in DNA: TGTGCCAGCAGCGCTGGGACAGATAGCAATCAGCCCCAGCATTTT. Full variable domain (outside the CDR3, taken from reference TRBV5-4 and TRBJ1-5): ETGVTQSPTHLIKTRGQQVTLRCSSQSGHNTVSWYQQALGQGPQFIFQYYREEENGRGNFPPRFSGLQFPNYSSELNVNALELDDSALYLCASSAGTDSNQPQHFGDGTRLSIL.

The chain couples TRBV10-3 to TRBJ1-1; 9 bases map to TRBD1. CDR1 is ENHRY, CDR2 SYGVKD, per germline. The CDR3 is made up of 13 amino acids. Germline trimming cut 6 bases from V and 1 base from J; bases unmatched to any gene: 0. The CDR3 reads CAIRGQGNTEAFF. The CDR3 nucleotides are TGTGCCATCAGGGGACAGGGGAACACTGAAGCTTTCTTT.

The V and J genes are TRBV5-1 and TRBJ2-7, with TRBD2 matching 13 bases. Germline CDR1 and CDR2: SGHRS and YFSETQ. The CDR3 is made up of 15 amino acids. Trimming cost V 4 bases and J 3 bases; bases outside gene matches: 4. Written as DNA, the CDR3 is TGCGCCAGCAGCGGACGGACTAGCGGGGGCTACGAGCAGTACTTC. Translated: CASSGRTSGGYEQYF.

The chain employs TRBV9 and TRBJ1-4, with D possibly matching TRBD1 (6 bases). The V end was cut by 2 bases, the J end by 4 bases, with 12 bases between. This CDR3 spans 15 amino acids. The germline gives CDR1 SGDLS, CDR2 YYNGEE. CDR3 in DNA: TGTGCCAGCAGCGTTACGACAGGATATAATGAAAAACTGTTTTTT. Its translation: CASSVTTGYNEKLFF.

This chain uses TRBV9 with TRBJ2-2; D might be TRBD2 (6 bases). This CDR3 comprises 16 residues. With 0 bases removed from V and 0 bases from J, the gap between germline ends came to 9 bases. Germline CDR1 is SGDLS and CDR2 is YYNGEE. The CDR3 region is CASSVATSTNTGELFF. The CDR3 DNA reads TGTGCCAGCAGCGTAGCAACTAGCACGAACACCGGGGAGCTGTTTTTT.

V gene TRBV3-1 (or the pseudogene TRBV3-2) combines with J gene TRBJ1-5; D is undetermined. From germline, CDR1 is LGHDT and CDR2 YNNKEL (reference sequence). The CDR3 is made up of 15 amino acids. Trimming left V 4 bases short and J 4 bases short, with 14 bases between. As DNA, the CDR3 is TGTGCCAGCAGCCCCTCCCCGGCGGGGAATCAGCCCCAGCATTTT. Protein: CASSPSPAGNQPQHF.

The rearrangement uses TRBV11-2 and TRBJ1-1; D remains unclear. Trimming cost V 2 bases and J 1 base, with 5 bases left between them. CDR1 and CDR2 from the germline V gene are SGHAT and FQNNGV. The CDR3 is 13 amino acids. The CDR3 bases are TGTGCCAGCAGCTTAACAGCGAACACTGAAGCTTTCTTT. Translating gives CASSLTANTEAFF. Complete variable domain (other parts from reference TRBV11-2 and TRBJ1-1): EAGVAQSPRYKIIEKRQSVAFWCNPISGHATLYWYQQILGQGPKLLIQFQNNGVVDDSQLPKDRFSAERLKGVDSTLKIQPAKLEDSAVYLCASSLTANTEAFFGQGTRLTVV.

This clone was recorded only once. The genes are TRBV14 and TRBJ2-3; TRBD2 is a possible D gene (5 bases). Trimming pared 1 base from V and 7 bases from J, leaving 9 bases between. This CDR3 contains 13 residues. CDR1 and CDR2 (germline): SGHDN, FVKESK. CDR3 in amino acids: CASSQGLSHTQYF. The DNA for the CDR3 is TGTGCCAGCAGCCAAGGACTATCCCATACGCAGTATTTT.

The rearrangement links TRBV19 to TRBJ2-1, with 9 positions matching TRBD2. CDR3 size: 14 residues. Germline V CDR1 and CDR2: LNHDA, SQIVND (reference sequence). V was pared by 2 bases and J by 7 bases, with 3 bases of the junction left unmatched. The CDR3 DNA reads as TGTGCCAGTAGTATAAGCGGGAGGAGAAATGAGCAGTTCTTC. Amino acid sequence: CASSISGRRNEQFF. The full variable domain, with the rest looked up from reference TRBV19 and TRBJ2-1, is DGGITQSPKYLFRKEGQNVTLSCEQNLNHDAMYWYRQDPGQGLRLIYYSQIVNDFQKGDIAEGYSVSREKKESFPLTVTSAQKNPTAFYLCASSISGRRNEQFFGPGTRLTVL.

The chain recombines TRBV3-1 (or the pseudogene TRBV3-2) with TRBJ2-3, with D hard to call. The V and J ends lost 1 base and 4 bases respectively, with 15 bases between them. The CDR3 is 16 amino acids. Germline CDR1 and CDR2: LGHDT and YNNKEL (reference sequence). In nucleotides, the CDR3 is TGTGCCAGCAGCCAAGCTTCCGGCGCGGTACCAGATACGCAGTATTTT. It encodes CASSQASGAVPDTQYF.

The chain combines TRBV5-6 with TRBJ1-3; no reliable D call. Germline V lookup: CDR1 SGHDT, CDR2 YYEEEE. The germline V and J ends were trimmed by 3 bases and 3 bases, with 10 bases remaining between them. CDR3 size: 14 residues. DNA of the CDR3: TGTGCCAGCAGCTCTATTTTGCTTGGAAACACCATATATTTT. Its translation: CASSSILLGNTIYF.